A selection of T cell receptor beta chains follows, all from one sample in a study of blood T cell repertoires in COVID-19. The assay was immunoSEQ multiplex PCR, and TCRdb's table has in-frame clones only and misses some. The sample has 200,000 to 300,000 clones; nearly 85% are singletons. Material: peripheral blood. These receptors were collected from a human donor in a cohort sampled during active COVID-19. CDR3s include the opening cysteine and the closing phenylalanine or tryptophan. D genes are given only for firm matches. Not all rows give a size; the values are once, few, many and, for expanded clones, a class.

clone_size j_call v_call d_call cdr3_nt cdr3_aa
NA TRBJ1-2 TRBV2 TRBD1 TGTGCCAGCAGGGATAGACAGGGTAACTATGGCTACACCTTC CASRDRQGNYGYTF
few TRBJ2-7 TRBV27 TRBD2 TGTGCCAGCAGTTCCCTAGGACTAGCGAAAAACTACGAGCAGTACTTC CASSSLGLAKNYEQYF
NA TRBJ2-7 TRBV5-1 TRBD1 TGCGCCAGCAGCAGGGGACAGGGCTTCTACGAGCAGTACTTC CASSRGQGFYEQYF
NA TRBJ2-7 TRBV7-2 TRBD2 TGTGCCAGCAGCCCGGGGGGGTTCTCCAGCTCCTACGAGCAGTACTTC CASSPGGFSSSYEQYF
once TRBJ1-2 TRBV6-5 TRBD1 TGTGCCAGCAGTTCCCCGGGACAGGGGGCAGATGGCTACACCTTC CASSSPGQGADGYTF
NA TRBJ2-7 TRBV3-1/TRBV3-2 TRBD2 TGTGCCAGCAGCCAAGGAGCGGGGATCTCCTACGAGCAGTACTTC CASSQGAGISYEQYF
NA TRBJ2-3 TRBV19 NA TGTGCCAGTACTCCCGACCGGGAGATGGATACGCAGTATTTT CASTPDREMDTQYF
NA TRBJ2-2 TRBV3-1/TRBV3-2 TRBD1 TGTGCCAGCAGCATCGCGCAGGGGGCCTCCGGGGAGCTGTTTTTT CASSIAQGASGELFF
NA TRBJ1-6 TRBV6-5 TRBD1 TGTGCCAGCACCAGGGACAGGGGGCAATCACCCCTCCACTTT CASTRDRGQSPLHF
NA TRBJ2-7 TRBV27 NA TGTGCCAGCAGTTTAGGTTTGAGTTCCTACGAGCAGTACTTC CASSLGLSSYEQYF
NA TRBJ2-1 TRBV5-4 NA TGTGCCAGCAGCCTGGACGGAGACAATGAGCAGTTCTTC CASSLDGDNEQFF
NA TRBJ2-5 TRBV24-1 NA TGTGCCACCAGTGCCCCGGGGAACCAAGAGACCCAGTACTTC CATSAPGNQETQYF
once TRBJ1-2 TRBV7-9 NA TGTGCCAGCAGCTTATCGGGGGAGGACTTCTATGGCTACACCTTC CASSLSGEDFYGYTF
NA TRBJ2-7 TRBV10-3 TRBD2 TGTGCCATCAGTGACTTGAGAACTAGCGGGGGTACCTACGAGCAGTACTTC CAISDLRTSGGTYEQYF
NA TRBJ1-1 TRBV21-1 NA TGTGCCAGCAGCAGCGTGGGACAACTGAACACTGAAGCTTTCTTT CASSSVGQLNTEAFF
NA TRBJ2-1 TRBV29-1 TRBD1 TGCAGCGTTGACGGGGACAGGAGGAATGAGCAGTTCTTC CSVDGDRRNEQFF
NA TRBJ2-5 TRBV4-1 NA TGCGCCAGCAGCCAAGTGGGTACCCCTAGCGAACGGACCCAGTACTTC CASSQVGTPSERTQYF
NA TRBJ1-5 TRBV4-1 TRBD1 TGCGCCAGCAGCGTTGGGACAGGGGCGAATCAGCCCCAGCATTTT CASSVGTGANQPQHF
NA TRBJ2-3 TRBV5-1 TRBD2 TGCGCCAGCAGCCGGGGACTAGCGGGGGGGCTGGACACAGATACGCAGTATTTT CASSRGLAGGLDTDTQYF
NA TRBJ1-1 TRBV7-2 NA TGTGCCAGCTCAGCTTCTCCAGGGATCACTGAAGCTTTCTTT CASSASPGITEAFF
NA TRBJ2-7 TRBV4-1 TRBD1 TGCGCCAGCAGCCCCGGGACAGGTACTTACGAGCAGTACTTC CASSPGTGTYEQYF
NA TRBJ2-6 TRBV6-6 NA TGTGCCAGCAGTCGGTCCAGACAGACAGGCCACCTCTCTGGGGCCAACGTCCTGACTTTC CASSRSRQTGHLSGANVLTF
NA TRBJ1-1 TRBV2 NA TGTGCCAGCAGTGAGAGGGGGTACACTGAAGCTTTCTTT CASSERGYTEAFF
NA TRBJ2-1 TRBV28 NA TGTGCCAGCAGTGGAGGGAATGAGCAGTTCTTC CASSGGNEQFF
NA TRBJ2-7 TRBV5-1 NA TGCGCCAGCAGCTGGGGGCAGGGGAGCTCCTACGAGCAGTACTTC CASSWGQGSSYEQYF
NA TRBJ1-2 TRBV7-9 TRBD1 TGTGCCAGCAGCTTGGGGACAGGGTCTAGCTATGGCTACACCTTC CASSLGTGSSYGYTF
NA TRBJ2-2 TRBV13 TRBD2 TGTGCCAGCAGCATCCTTCTAGCGGGGGGCCGAAACACCGGGGAGCTGTTTTTT CASSILLAGGRNTGELFF
NA TRBJ2-2 TRBV12-3/TRBV12-4 NA TGTGCCAGCAGCCCACAGGAAACCGGGGAGCTGTTTTTT CASSPQETGELFF
NA TRBJ2-7 TRBV4-1 NA TGCGCCAGCAGCCCGCGGGGAAGGGCATTATACGAGCAGTACTTC CASSPRGRALYEQYF
NA TRBJ2-3 TRBV5-4 NA TGTGCCAGCAGCTTGGGGCCAAACACAGATACGCAGTATTTT CASSLGPNTDTQYF